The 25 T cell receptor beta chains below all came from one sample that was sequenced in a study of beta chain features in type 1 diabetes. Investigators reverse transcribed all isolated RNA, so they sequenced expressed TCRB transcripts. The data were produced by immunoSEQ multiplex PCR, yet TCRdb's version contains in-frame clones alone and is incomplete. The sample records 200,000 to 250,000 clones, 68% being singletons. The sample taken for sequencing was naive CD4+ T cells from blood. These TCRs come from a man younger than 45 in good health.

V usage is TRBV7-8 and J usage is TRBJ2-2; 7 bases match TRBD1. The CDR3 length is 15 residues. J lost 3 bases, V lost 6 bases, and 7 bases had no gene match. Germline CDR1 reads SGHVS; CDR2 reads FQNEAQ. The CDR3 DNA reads TGTGCCAGCAGTCCCTGGGACAGCCACACCGGGGAGCTGTTTTTT. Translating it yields CASSPWDSHTGELFF.

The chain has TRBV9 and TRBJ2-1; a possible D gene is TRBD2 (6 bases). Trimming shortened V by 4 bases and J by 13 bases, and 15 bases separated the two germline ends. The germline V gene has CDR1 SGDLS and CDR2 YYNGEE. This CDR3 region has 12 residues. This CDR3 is CASSPSGFLQFF. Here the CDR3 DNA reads TGTGCCAGCAGCCCCAGCGGGTTTCTCCAGTTCTTC.

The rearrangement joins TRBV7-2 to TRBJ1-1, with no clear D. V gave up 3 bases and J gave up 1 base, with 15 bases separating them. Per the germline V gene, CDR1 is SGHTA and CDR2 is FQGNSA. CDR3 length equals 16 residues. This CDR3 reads CASSFRPAWGNTEAFF. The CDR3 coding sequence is TGTGCCAGCAGCTTCAGGCCTGCCTGGGGGAACACTGAAGCTTTCTTT. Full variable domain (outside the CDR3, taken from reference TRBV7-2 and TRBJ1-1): GAGVSQSPSNKVTEKGKDVELRCDPISGHTALYWYRQSLGQGLEFLIYFQGNSAPDKSGLPSDRFSAERTGGSVSTLTIQRTQQEDSAVYLCASSFRPAWGNTEAFFGQGTRLTVV.

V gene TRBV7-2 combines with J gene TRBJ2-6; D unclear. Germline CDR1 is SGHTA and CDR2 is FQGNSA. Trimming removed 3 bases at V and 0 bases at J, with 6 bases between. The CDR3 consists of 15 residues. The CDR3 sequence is CASSFPTSGANVLTF. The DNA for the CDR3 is TGTGCCAGCAGCTTCCCGACCTCTGGGGCCAACGTCCTGACTTTC.

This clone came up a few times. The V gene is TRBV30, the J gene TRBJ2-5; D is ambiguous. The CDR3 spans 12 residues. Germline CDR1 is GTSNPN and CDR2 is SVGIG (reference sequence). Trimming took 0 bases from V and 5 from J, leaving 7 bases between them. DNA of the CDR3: TGTGCCTGGAGTGTAGTGGGGGAGACCCAGTACTTC. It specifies CAWSVVGETQYF.

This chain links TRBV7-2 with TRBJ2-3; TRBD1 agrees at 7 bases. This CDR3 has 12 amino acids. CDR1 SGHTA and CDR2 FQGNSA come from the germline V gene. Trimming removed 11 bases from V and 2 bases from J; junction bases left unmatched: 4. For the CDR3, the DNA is TGTGCCGTACAGGGGACCACAGATACGCAGTATTTT. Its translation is CAVQGTTDTQYF.

The CDR3, as DNA: TGTGCCAGCAGCGTCCACGGGGGGTACCGAGAGACCCAGTACTTC. Translating it yields CASSVHGGYRETQYF. The chain carries TRBV9 and TRBJ2-5; 7 bases fit TRBD2. V was clipped by 2 bases and J by 4 bases; unmatched bases: 8. From germline, CDR1 is SGDLS and CDR2 YYNGEE. This CDR3 spans 15 amino acids.

CDR3 in DNA: TGCAGTATGGGGGTGAACACTGAAGCTTTCTTT. Translated, it gives CSMGVNTEAFF. The rearrangement links TRBV20-1 to TRBJ1-1; a possible D gene is TRBD1 (5 bases). V was clipped by 8 bases and J by 0 bases, with 7 bases between them. This CDR3 has 11 residues. Germline V gene data show CDR1 as DFQATT and CDR2 as SNEGSKA (reference sequence).

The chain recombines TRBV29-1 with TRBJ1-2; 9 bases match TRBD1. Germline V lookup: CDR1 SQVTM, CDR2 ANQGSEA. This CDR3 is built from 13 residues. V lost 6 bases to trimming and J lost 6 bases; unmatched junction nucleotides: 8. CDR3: CSVGQGGGNGYTF. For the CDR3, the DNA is TGCAGCGTGGGACAGGGAGGAGGTAATGGCTACACCTTC.

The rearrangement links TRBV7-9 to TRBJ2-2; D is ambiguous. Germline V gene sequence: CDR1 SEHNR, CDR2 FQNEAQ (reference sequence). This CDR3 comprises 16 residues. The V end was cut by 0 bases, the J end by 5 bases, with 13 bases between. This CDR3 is CASSLAYERATGELFF. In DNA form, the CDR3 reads TGTGCCAGCAGCTTAGCCTACGAACGGGCGACCGGGGAGCTGTTTTTT.

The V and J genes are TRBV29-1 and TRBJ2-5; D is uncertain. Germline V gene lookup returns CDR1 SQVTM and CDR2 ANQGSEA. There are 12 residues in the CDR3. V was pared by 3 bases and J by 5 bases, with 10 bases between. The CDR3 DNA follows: TGCAGCGTTGAGGACCGGGCGGAGACCCAGTACTTC. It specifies CSVEDRAETQYF.

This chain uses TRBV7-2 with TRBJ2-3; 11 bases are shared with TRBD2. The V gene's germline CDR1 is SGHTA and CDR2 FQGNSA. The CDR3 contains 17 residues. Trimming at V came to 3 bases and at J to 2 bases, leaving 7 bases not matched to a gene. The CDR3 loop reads CASSFSAGLAATDTQYF. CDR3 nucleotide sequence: TGTGCCAGCAGCTTCAGTGCGGGACTAGCGGCCACAGATACGCAGTATTTT.

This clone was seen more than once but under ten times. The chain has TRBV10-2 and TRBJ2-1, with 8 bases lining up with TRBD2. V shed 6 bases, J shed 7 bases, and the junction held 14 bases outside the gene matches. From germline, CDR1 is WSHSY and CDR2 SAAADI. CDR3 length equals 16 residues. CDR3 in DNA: TGCGCCAGCAGGGAAACTCCGGGCGGGGGGAGGAATGAGCAGTTCTTC. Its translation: CASRETPGGGRNEQFF.

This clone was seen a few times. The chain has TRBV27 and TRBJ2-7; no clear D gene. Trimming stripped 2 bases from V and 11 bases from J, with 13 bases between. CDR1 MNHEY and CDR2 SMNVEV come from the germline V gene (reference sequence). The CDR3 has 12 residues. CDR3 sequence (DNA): TGTGCCAGCAGTTTAGATGGCACCCGAGAGTACTTC. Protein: CASSLDGTREYF.

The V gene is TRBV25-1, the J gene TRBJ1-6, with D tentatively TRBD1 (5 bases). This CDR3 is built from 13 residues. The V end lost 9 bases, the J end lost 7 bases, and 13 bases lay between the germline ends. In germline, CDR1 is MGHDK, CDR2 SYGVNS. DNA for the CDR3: TGTGCCAGTCTAGCGGGGGGGAATTCACCCCTCCACTTT. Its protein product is CASLAGGNSPLHF.

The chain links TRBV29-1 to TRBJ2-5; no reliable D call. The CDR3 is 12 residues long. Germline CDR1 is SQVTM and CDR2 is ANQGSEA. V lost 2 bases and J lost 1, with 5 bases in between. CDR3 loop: CSVERLQETQYF. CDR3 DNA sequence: TGCAGCGTTGAAAGGCTCCAAGAGACCCAGTACTTC.

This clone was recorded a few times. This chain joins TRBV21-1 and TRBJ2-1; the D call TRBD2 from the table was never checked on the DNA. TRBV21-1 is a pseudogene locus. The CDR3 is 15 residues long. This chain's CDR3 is CASSNAGGRDNEQFF. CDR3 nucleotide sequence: TGTGCCAGCAGCAACGCGGGAGGGAGGGACAATGAGCAGTTCTTC.

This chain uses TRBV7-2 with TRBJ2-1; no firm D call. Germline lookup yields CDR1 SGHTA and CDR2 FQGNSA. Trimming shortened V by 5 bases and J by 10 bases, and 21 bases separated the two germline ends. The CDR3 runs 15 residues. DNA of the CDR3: TGTGCCAGCAGCCTGGGTCTCACCCCGGGCCAGGAGCAGTTCTTC. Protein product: CASSLGLTPGQEQFF.

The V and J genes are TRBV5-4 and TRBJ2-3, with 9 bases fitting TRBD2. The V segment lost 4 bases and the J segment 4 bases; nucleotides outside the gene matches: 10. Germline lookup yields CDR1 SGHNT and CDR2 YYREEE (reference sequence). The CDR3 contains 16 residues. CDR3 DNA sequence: TGTGCCAGCAGCCCGCTCCGGACTAGCGACCCAGATACGCAGTATTTT. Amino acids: CASSPLRTSDPDTQYF.

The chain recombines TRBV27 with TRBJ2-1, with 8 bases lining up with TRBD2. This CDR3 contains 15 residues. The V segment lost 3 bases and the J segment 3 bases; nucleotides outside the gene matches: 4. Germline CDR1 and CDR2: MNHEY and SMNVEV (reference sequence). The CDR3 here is CASSFASGFYNEQFF. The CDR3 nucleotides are TGTGCCAGCAGTTTTGCTAGCGGGTTCTACAATGAGCAGTTCTTC.

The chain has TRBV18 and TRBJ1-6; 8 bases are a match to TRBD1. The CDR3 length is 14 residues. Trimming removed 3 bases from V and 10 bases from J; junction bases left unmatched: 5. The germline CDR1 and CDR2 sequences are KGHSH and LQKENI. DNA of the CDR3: TGTGCCAGCTCACCCAGGACAGGGAGATCACCCCTCCACTTT. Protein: CASSPRTGRSPLHF.

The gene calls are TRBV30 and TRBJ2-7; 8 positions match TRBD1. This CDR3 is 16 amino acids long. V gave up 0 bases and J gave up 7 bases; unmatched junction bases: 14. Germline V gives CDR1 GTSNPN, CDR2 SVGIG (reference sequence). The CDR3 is CAWSVRSVGQGGEQYF. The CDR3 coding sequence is TGTGCCTGGAGTGTACGATCTGTCGGACAGGGCGGGGAGCAGTACTTC.

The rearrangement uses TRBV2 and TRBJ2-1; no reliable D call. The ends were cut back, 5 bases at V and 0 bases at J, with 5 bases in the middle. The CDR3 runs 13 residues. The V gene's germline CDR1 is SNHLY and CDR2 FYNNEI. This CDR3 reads CASSRSSYNEQFF. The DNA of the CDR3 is TGTGCCAGCAGTAGGAGCTCCTACAATGAGCAGTTCTTC.

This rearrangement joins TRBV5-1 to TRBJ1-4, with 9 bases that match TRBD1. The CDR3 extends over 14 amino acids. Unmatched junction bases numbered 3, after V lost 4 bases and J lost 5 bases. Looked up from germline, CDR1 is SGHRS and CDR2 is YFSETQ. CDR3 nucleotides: TGCGCCAGCAGCGTCGACAGGGGGAATGAAAAACTGTTTTTT. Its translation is CASSVDRGNEKLFF.

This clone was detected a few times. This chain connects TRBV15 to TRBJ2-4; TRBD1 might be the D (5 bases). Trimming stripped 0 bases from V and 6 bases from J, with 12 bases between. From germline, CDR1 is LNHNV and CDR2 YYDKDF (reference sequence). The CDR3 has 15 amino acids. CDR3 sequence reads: CATSREPTQGNIQYF. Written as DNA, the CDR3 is TGTGCCACCAGCAGAGAGCCGACGCAGGGAAACATTCAGTACTTC.